These 27 T cell receptor beta chains were sequenced from one sample in a study of shared clonotypes between healthy human individuals. This table comes from immunoSEQ multiplex PCR, and its TCRdb copy is limited to in-frame clones, with some not included. This table holds 2 million to 2.5 million clones, around 95% found once. The specimen was naive CD4+ T cells sorted from blood. As for subset: CD45RA+ positively selected. The receptors were sampled from a man between 18 and 29 years old in good health.

The chain combines TRBV4-3 with TRBJ2-3, with 9 bases matching TRBD2. The germline V gene encodes CDR1 LGHNA and CDR2 YSLEER. J gave up 8 bases and V 0 bases, and 6 bases lay outside the gene matches. The CDR3 is 15 amino acids. CDR3 coding DNA: TGCGCCAGCAGCCAAGACACCATTAGCGGGGGTACGCAGTATTTT. Encoded protein: CASSQDTISGGTQYF.

The V and J genes are TRBV7-9 and TRBJ2-1; D call uncertain. There are 12 residues in the CDR3. In germline, CDR1 is SEHNR, CDR2 FQNEAQ (reference sequence). The germline V and J ends were trimmed by 5 bases and 6 bases, with 8 bases remaining between them. As DNA, the CDR3 is TGTGCCAGCAGCCGATTAGCCAATGAGCAGTTCTTC. Its translation is CASSRLANEQFF.

The V call is TRBV5-6, the J call TRBJ2-5; no firm D call. V gave up 0 bases and J gave up 5 bases, with 11 bases separating them. In germline, CDR1 is SGHDT, CDR2 YYEEEE. This CDR3 comprises 14 residues. CDR3 coding DNA: TGTGCCAGCAGCTTGGGTAGCCCCGGGGAGACCCAGTACTTC. It is translated as CASSLGSPGETQYF.

Note on this clone: The identical CDR3 is also encoded by other nucleotide sequences in the sample. The rearrangement links TRBV6-5 to TRBJ2-7; TRBD1 aligns across 9 bases. In germline, CDR1 is MNHEY, CDR2 SVGAGI. This CDR3 has 15 residues. The V and J ends lost 0 bases and 3 bases, in that order; junction bases with no gene match: 3. CDR3 coding DNA: TGTGCCAGCAGTTACTCGGGGACAGGGTTCTACGAGCAGTACTTC. Amino acids: CASSYSGTGFYEQYF.

V and J are TRBV11-2 and TRBJ2-4, with 10 bases matching TRBD1. Germline V gives CDR1 SGHAT, CDR2 FQNNGV. V lost 3 bases, J lost 0 bases, and 8 bases stayed unmatched. CDR3 length: 18 amino acids. The CDR3 coding sequence is TGTGCCAGCAGCTTCGGACAGGGGGGAGAGCTAGCCAAAAACATTCAGTACTTC. Translation gives CASSFGQGGELAKNIQYF.

V is TRBV28 and J is TRBJ2-7; unclear D gene. Deletions cut 5 bases from V and 5 bases from J, with 7 bases between. Germline loops: CDR1 MDHEN, CDR2 SYDVKM. The CDR3 loop spans 11 amino acids. The CDR3 DNA reads as TGTGCCAGCAGTCGTATGAACGAGCAGTACTTC. Protein: CASSRMNEQYF. Full variable domain (missing parts from reference TRBV28 and TRBJ2-7): DVKVTQSSRYLVKRTGEKVFLECVQDMDHENMFWYRQDPGLGLRLIYFSYDVKMKEKGDIPEGYSVSREKKERFSLILESASTNQTSMYLCASSRMNEQYFGPGTRLTVT.

The J gene is TRBJ2-2, the V gene TRBV6-4; 7 bases line up with TRBD1. V dropped 3 bases and J dropped 4; count of bases not matched to a gene: 5. The CDR3 contains 15 residues. Germline values: CDR1 MRHNA, CDR2 SNTAGT. CDR3 sequence: CASSEGTVGTGELFF. In DNA, the CDR3 is TGTGCCAGCAGTGAGGGGACAGTTGGCACCGGGGAGCTGTTTTTT.

J is TRBJ1-6 and V is TRBV6-5, with TRBD1 as a possible D gene (5 bases). Trimming removed 5 bases at V and 7 bases at J, with 15 bases between. This CDR3 spans 15 amino acids. From germline, CDR1 is MNHEY and CDR2 SVGAGI. The CDR3 reads CASSQGVGGNSPLHF. In DNA form, the CDR3 reads TGTGCCAGCAGTCAAGGGGTGGGAGGGAATTCACCCCTCCACTTT.

The rearrangement uses TRBV21-1 and TRBJ2-3; the D call in the table, TRBD2, was not verified against the DNA. TRBV21-1 is termed a pseudogene. CDR3 length: 17 residues. In DNA, the CDR3 is TGTGCCAGCAGGAAAGGACTCGCGGGGGCTAGCACAGATACGCAGTATTTT. It codes for CASRKGLAGASTDTQYF.

The chain carries TRBV19 and TRBJ2-7; tentatively, D is TRBD2 (6 bases). Trimming shortened V by 0 bases and J by 7 bases, and 16 bases separated the two germline ends. The CDR3 contains 15 residues. CDR1 is LNHDA and CDR2 is SQIVND in the germline V gene (reference sequence). The chain's CDR3 is CASSIEGGPYEEQYF. In DNA form, the CDR3 reads TGTGCCAGTAGTATAGAGGGGGGTCCTTACGAGGAGCAGTACTTC. The complete variable domain, with remaining parts taken from reference TRBV19 and TRBJ2-7, reads DGGITQSPKYLFRKEGQNVTLSCEQNLNHDAMYWYRQDPGQGLRLIYYSQIVNDFQKGDIAEGYSVSREKKESFPLTVTSAQKNPTAFYLCASSIEGGPYEEQYFGPGTRLTVT.

The J gene is TRBJ2-7, the V gene TRBV4-2; TRBD2 agrees at 9 bases. CDR3 length equals 17 residues. The germline CDR1 and CDR2 sequences are LGHNA and YNFKEQ. The ends lost 0 bases at V and 0 bases at J; junction bases unmatched: 6. The CDR3 nucleotides are TGTGCCAGCAGCCAAGATCCAGCGGGGGGTATCTCCTACGAGCAGTACTTC. Residues: CASSQDPAGGISYEQYF.

J is TRBJ1-2 and V is TRBV5-4, with D uncertain. V lost 0 bases and J lost 4, with 10 bases in between. The CDR3 covers 14 residues. Germline-derived CDR1 and CDR2 are SGHNT and YYREEE (reference sequence). As DNA, the CDR3 is TGTGCCAGCAGCTTGGAGGGTAAAGGCTATGGCTACACCTTC. This codes for CASSLEGKGYGYTF.

The chain couples TRBV2 to TRBJ2-7; no clear D. Germline V lookup: CDR1 SNHLY, CDR2 FYNNEI. V was cut by 4 bases and J by 1 base, with 8 bases left in between. This CDR3 spans 13 amino acids. CDR3 nucleotide sequence: TGTGCCAGCAGTGGCTATGGTTCCTACGAGCAGTACTTC. It translates to CASSGYGSYEQYF.

A word on this clone: This specimen includes other DNA sequences encoding the same CDR3. CDR3 sequence reads: CASSAGTGENTEAFF. Here the CDR3 DNA reads TGCGCCAGCAGCGCAGGGACAGGGGAGAACACTGAAGCTTTCTTT. The chain employs TRBV5-1 and TRBJ1-1; 10 nucleotides match TRBD1. V trimming: 4 bases; J trimming: 1 base; junction bases outside the gene matches: 4. The CDR3 has 15 amino acids. CDR1 SGHRS and CDR2 YFSETQ come from the germline V gene.

The CDR3 region has the DNA TGTGCCAGCAGCTTACAAGGCCAGGGGGAGAACGAGCAGTACTTC. It translates to CASSLQGQGENEQYF. The chain couples TRBV11-2 to TRBJ2-7, with TRBD1 identical over 7 bases. The CDR3 is 15 amino acids. J lost 5 bases, V lost 2 bases, and 9 bases had no gene match. In germline, CDR1 is SGHAT, CDR2 FQNNGV.

V and J are TRBV25-1 and TRBJ2-5; 9 positions match TRBD2. Germline trimming cut 7 bases from V and 5 bases from J; bases unmatched to any gene: 11. Germline CDR1 reads MGHDK; CDR2 reads SYGVNS. This CDR3 has 15 residues. DNA of the CDR3: TGTGCCAGCACCCCCCTAGCGGGGAGTGCGGAGACCCAGTACTTC. This translates into CASTPLAGSAETQYF. The whole variable domain, remainder taken from reference TRBV25-1 and TRBJ2-5, is EADIYQTPRYLVIGTGKKITLECSQTMGHDKMYWYQQDPGMELHLIHYSYGVNSTEKGDLSSESTVSRIRTEHFPLTLESARPSHTSQYLCASTPLAGSAETQYFGPGTRLLVL.

The chain carries TRBV6-6 and TRBJ2-7; D remains ambiguous. The ends were cut back, 7 bases at V and 1 base at J, with 11 bases in the middle. Germline CDR1 reads MNHNY; CDR2 reads SVGAGI (reference sequence). The CDR3 runs to 13 residues. The CDR3 loop is CASIDTNSYEQYF. CDR3 nucleotide sequence: TGTGCCAGCATCGACACGAATTCCTACGAGCAGTACTTC.

This chain uses TRBV28 with TRBJ2-1; either TRBD1 or TRBD2 may fit D (5 bases each). V was pared by 6 bases and J by 0 bases, with 15 bases between. This CDR3 has 16 residues. CDR1 and CDR2 (germline): MDHEN, SYDVKM. Written as DNA, the CDR3 is TGTGCCAGCAGCCAGACTACAGGATTCTCCTACAATGAGCAGTTCTTC. Translated, it gives CASSQTTGFSYNEQFF.

The chain uses TRBV10-1 and TRBJ2-7, with 7 bases matching TRBD2. The germline gives CDR1 WNHNN, CDR2 SYGVQD (reference sequence). The CDR3 is 14 residues long. V gave up 2 bases and J gave up 5 bases; unmatched junction bases: 6. CDR3 coding DNA: TGCGCCAGCAGTGAGGGCGGGAGAATCGACGAGCAGTACTTC. It translates to CASSEGGRIDEQYF.

The gene calls are TRBV7-2 and TRBJ2-1, with no clear D. There are 18 residues in the CDR3. V lost 2 bases and J lost 0, with 17 bases in between. In germline, CDR1 is SGHTA, CDR2 FQGNSA. CDR3 nucleotide sequence: TGTGCCAGCAGCTTAACAGCGCCCCGCCCGAGCTCCTACAATGAGCAGTTCTTC. It specifies CASSLTAPRPSSYNEQFF.

The CDR3 reads CSAWKGEQYF. CDR3 sequence (DNA): TGCAGTGCTTGGAAAGGGGAGCAGTACTTC. The chain combines TRBV20-1 with TRBJ2-7; no reliable D call. CDR3 length: 10 amino acids. V dropped 5 bases and J dropped 7 bases, with 9 bases sitting between them. Germline CDR1 is DFQATT and CDR2 is SNEGSKA (reference sequence).

This chain links TRBV5-1 with TRBJ2-2; D possibly corresponds to TRBD2 (6 bases). The V gene lost 7 bases and the J gene lost 5 bases, with 15 bases spanning the gap. Germline CDR1 is SGHRS and CDR2 is YFSETQ. The CDR3 runs to 14 residues. CDR3 residues: CASASSGRTGELFF. The CDR3 bases are TGCGCCAGCGCCAGTTCAGGGAGGACCGGGGAGCTGTTTTTT.

The V and J genes are TRBV5-1 and TRBJ2-7, with a weak D call TRBD1 (6 bases). V lost 1 base and J lost 0, with 20 bases in between. CDR1 is SGHRS, CDR2 YFSETQ, per germline. The CDR3 runs to 18 residues. In DNA, the CDR3 is TGCGCCAGCAGCTTGAGTGCGACGAAGGACAGCTACTCCTACGAGCAGTACTTC. This translates into CASSLSATKDSYSYEQYF.

The chain has TRBV12-5 and TRBJ2-7; 10 bases map to TRBD1. V lost 1 base, J lost 2 bases, and 2 bases stayed unmatched. This CDR3 has 15 amino acids. CDR1 and CDR2 (germline): LGHNT, FRNRAP. CDR3 in amino acids: CASGLEGTGAYEQYF. DNA of the CDR3: TGTGCTAGTGGTTTGGAAGGGACAGGGGCCTACGAGCAGTACTTC.

This chain joins TRBV5-1 and TRBJ1-2, with D maybe TRBD1 (6 bases). V lost 4 bases and J 9 bases, leaving 13 bases between the germline ends. This CDR3 spans 12 amino acids. Germline CDR1 is SGHRS and CDR2 is YFSETQ. The CDR3 reads CASSPSGASYTF. In DNA form, the CDR3 reads TGCGCCAGCAGCCCTTCGGGGGCTAGCTACACCTTC.

The chain joins TRBV15 to TRBJ2-1, with 11 bases identical to TRBD2. The CDR3 is 20 residues long. Germline CDR1 LNHNV, CDR2 YYDKDF (reference sequence). With 1 base clipped from V and 4 bases from J, the junction kept 15 bases outside the gene matches. The CDR3 is CATSRAKRLAGHALYNEQFF. The CDR3 DNA reads TGTGCCACCAGCAGAGCAAAAAGACTAGCGGGGCACGCGTTGTACAATGAGCAGTTCTTC. Combining the CDR3 with reference TRBV15 and TRBJ2-1 gives the whole variable domain DAMVIQNPRYQVTQFGKPVTLSCSQTLNHNVMYWYQQKSSQAPKLLFHYYDKDFNNEADTPDNFQSRRPNTSFCFLDIRSPGLGDTAMYLCATSRAKRLAGHALYNEQFFGPGTRLTVL.

V gene TRBV6-1 combines with J gene TRBJ1-6; no clear D. Between the trimmed V and J ends, which lost 2 bases and 0 bases, there was a span of 5 bases. In germline, CDR1 is MNHNS, CDR2 SASEGT. The CDR3 has 15 amino acids. CDR3: CASSETLSYNSPLHF. The CDR3 nucleotides are TGTGCCAGCAGTGAAACACTCTCCTATAATTCACCCCTCCACTTT.